The 28 T cell receptor beta chains given below trace back to one sample, sequenced in a study of circulating and synovial CD4+ cells in juvenile arthritis. Data came from immunoSEQ multiplex PCR; TCRdb stores just in-frame clones and leaves some out. The sample shows about 3,200 clones, more than 70% of them seen only once. What was sequenced was CD4+ T cells from synovial fluid. The receptor set was obtained from a human donor with juvenile idiopathic arthritis.

The V call is TRBV4-3, the J call TRBJ2-6; D might be TRBD2 (6 bases). Trimming took off 1 base at V and 4 bases at J, with 14 bases between the two ends. The CDR3 consists of 17 residues. The V gene's germline CDR1 is LGHNA and CDR2 YSLEER. CDR3 nucleotides: TGCGCCAGCAGCCAAGGGGCCCTCGCGGGAGGGGCCAACGTCCTGACTTTC. Protein product: CASSQGALAGGANVLTF.

The chain joins TRBV9 to TRBJ2-3; D is unclear. There are 13 residues in the CDR3. The V and J ends lost 0 bases and 6 bases respectively, with 8 bases between them. Germline CDR1 is SGDLS and CDR2 is YYNGEE. CDR3 amino acids: CASSVGAFDTQYF. In DNA form, the CDR3 reads TGTGCCAGCAGCGTAGGAGCCTTTGATACGCAGTATTTT.

The V gene is TRBV20-1, the J gene TRBJ1-2; TRBD1 matches 8 bases. V lost 3 bases and J lost 6; bases outside the gene matches: 0. CDR3 length equals 11 residues. CDR1 and CDR2 (germline): DFQATT, SNEGSKA (reference sequence). Here the CDR3 reads CSARDRDGYTF. CDR3 nucleotides: TGCAGTGCTAGGGACAGGGATGGCTACACCTTC.

The rearrangement links TRBV25-1 to TRBJ2-1; 9 bases map to TRBD2. V shed 4 bases and J 9 bases; nucleotides not matched to a gene: 7. This CDR3 comprises 14 residues. The germline gives CDR1 MGHDK, CDR2 SYGVNS. The DNA of the CDR3 is TGTGCCAGCAGTGGTAGCGGGAGTTCGTTTGAGCAGTTCTTC. It specifies CASSGSGSSFEQFF.

The J gene is TRBJ1-1, the V gene TRBV5-1; D possibly corresponds to TRBD1 (6 bases). The V end was cut by 7 bases, the J end by 3 bases, with 13 bases between. The germline V gene encodes CDR1 SGHRS and CDR2 YFSETQ. The CDR3 is 13 amino acids. The CDR3 is CASGRGPDTEAFF. The CDR3 nucleotides read TGCGCCAGCGGGCGGGGGCCAGACACTGAAGCTTTCTTT.

The chain recombines TRBV15 with TRBJ2-1; D is perhaps TRBD1 (7 bases). This CDR3 has 17 amino acids. V lost 0 bases, J lost 2 bases, and 14 bases lay in between. Germline CDR1 reads LNHNV; CDR2 reads YYDKDF (reference sequence). The CDR3 coding sequence is TGTGCCACCAGCAGAGAGGGACCAGGGGGGACCTACAATGAGCAGTTCTTC. It is translated as CATSREGPGGTYNEQFF.

The sample holds a few counts of this clone. The chain couples TRBV4-2 to TRBJ2-7, with a weak D call TRBD2 (6 bases). This CDR3 contains 14 residues. Germline CDR1 and CDR2: LGHNA and YNFKEQ. Between the trimmed V and J ends, which lost 0 bases and 3 bases, there was a span of 9 bases. The DNA for the CDR3 is TGTGCCAGCAGCCAAGAACTAGCCGACTACGAGCAGTACTTC. Its translation: CASSQELADYEQYF.

This rearrangement joins TRBV5-1 to TRBJ2-7, with 7 bases lining up with TRBD1. J lost 1 base, V lost 3 bases, and 1 base had no gene match. This CDR3 contains 13 residues. Germline assignment: CDR1 SGHRS and CDR2 YFSETQ. CDR3 sequence: CASSWGQSYEQYF. Written as DNA, the CDR3 is TGCGCCAGCAGCTGGGGACAGTCCTACGAGCAGTACTTC.

This sequence joins TRBV27 and TRBJ1-4; D unresolved. Germline loops: CDR1 MNHEY, CDR2 SMNVEV (reference sequence). The CDR3 spans 13 residues. V was cut by 6 bases and J by 2 bases, with 7 bases left in between. The CDR3 DNA follows: TGTGCCAGCAGCCCGTCGACTAATGAAAAACTGTTTTTT. This translates into CASSPSTNEKLFF.

V usage is TRBV4-2 and J usage is TRBJ1-6; 9 bases are a match to TRBD1. The germline V gene encodes CDR1 LGHNA and CDR2 YNFKEQ. Trimming cost V 1 base and J 8 bases; bases outside gene matches: 6. The CDR3 is 16 amino acids. The CDR3 DNA follows: TGTGCCAGCAGCCAAGCCGGGACAGGGATGGATTCACCCCTCCACTTT. Translation: CASSQAGTGMDSPLHF.

This rearrangement joins TRBV9 to TRBJ1-2; 8 bases map to TRBD1. Germline trimming cut 0 bases from V and 4 bases from J; bases unmatched to any gene: 5. The CDR3 extends over 15 amino acids. Germline assignment: CDR1 SGDLS and CDR2 YYNGEE. The CDR3 DNA reads TGTGCCAGCAGCGTAGGACAGGGGCTGGGCTATGGCTACACCTTC. This encodes CASSVGQGLGYGYTF.

The chain uses TRBV5-4 and TRBJ1-2; D is ambiguous. This CDR3 has 13 residues. Germline V gene lookup returns CDR1 SGHNT and CDR2 YYREEE (reference sequence). V was clipped by 4 bases and J by 0 bases, with 7 bases between them. The CDR3 DNA reads as TGTGCCAGCAGCCAGGATCCTAACTATGGCTACACCTTC. Translation gives CASSQDPNYGYTF.

The chain is built from TRBV7-2 and TRBJ1-4, with 9 bases that match TRBD1. Germline V gives CDR1 SGHTA, CDR2 FQGNSA. This CDR3 region has 16 residues. The V gene end was trimmed by 6 bases and the J gene end by 7 bases; junction bases not matched to a gene: 12. CDR3 amino acids: CASRKRPGQGGEKLFF. The CDR3 DNA reads TGTGCCAGCAGAAAGAGACCGGGACAGGGCGGTGAAAAACTGTTTTTT.

The chain has TRBV5-1 and TRBJ2-5; D is uncertain. The V gene's germline CDR1 is SGHRS and CDR2 YFSETQ. This CDR3 is built from 12 residues. Trimming left V 3 bases short and J 4 bases short, with 7 bases between. The CDR3 DNA is TGCGCCAGCAGCTCCGGCGGAGAGACCCAGTACTTC. This codes for CASSSGGETQYF.

The gene calls are TRBV2 and TRBJ2-7; 9 bases line up with TRBD1. This CDR3 is built from 13 residues. Germline CDR1 is SNHLY and CDR2 is FYNNEI. Trimming at V came to 8 bases and at J to 5 bases, leaving 7 bases not matched to a gene. The CDR3 protein is CASQGTGKDEQYF. CDR3 nucleotides: TGTGCCAGCCAAGGGACAGGGAAAGACGAGCAGTACTTC.

Note on this clone: Additional DNA sequences in this sample encode the identical CDR3. V and J are TRBV19 and TRBJ2-2, with 14 bases aligning to TRBD2. J lost 8 bases, V lost 6 bases, and 8 bases had no gene match. The germline V gene has CDR1 LNHDA and CDR2 SQIVND (reference sequence). The CDR3 has 16 residues. The CDR3 reads CASSRLAGGLTGELFF. CDR3 nucleotides: TGTGCCAGTAGCCGACTAGCGGGAGGGCTTACAGGGGAGCTGTTTTTT.

The chain employs TRBV6-1 and TRBJ2-1, with D possibly TRBD2 on 6 matching bases. V lost 2 bases to trimming and J lost 4 bases, with 18 bases between them. The CDR3 covers 17 residues. In germline, CDR1 is MNHNS, CDR2 SASEGT. CDR3 bases: TGTGCCAGCAGTGAAAGGTATGGGGGGAGCCTGTACAATGAGCAGTTCTTC. Translating it yields CASSERYGGSLYNEQFF.

CDR3 coding DNA: TGCGCCAGCAGCCAAGTAAACGGGGGAGGGGAGCAGTACTTC. Protein: CASSQVNGGGEQYF. J is TRBJ2-7 and V is TRBV4-3; 7 positions match TRBD2. Per the germline V gene, CDR1 is LGHNA and CDR2 is YSLEER. Trimming removed 1 base from V and 7 bases from J; junction bases left unmatched: 7. The CDR3 runs to 14 residues.

The genes are TRBV19 and TRBJ1-5; possible D gene TRBD1, 5 bases. CDR1 and CDR2 (germline): LNHDA, SQIVND (reference sequence). This CDR3 is built from 13 residues. V lost 7 bases to trimming and J lost 7 bases, with 14 bases between them. The CDR3 bases are TGTGCCAGTACCCCCTCAGGGAACCAGCCCCAGCATTTT. Amino acids: CASTPSGNQPQHF.

The genes are TRBV5-4 and TRBJ2-3, with 12 bases aligning to TRBD2. Germline V gene lookup returns CDR1 SGHNT and CDR2 YYREEE (reference sequence). This CDR3 is built from 17 residues. V was pared by 4 bases and J by 6 bases, with 12 bases of the junction left unmatched. The CDR3 loop reads CASSPLASGGAKDTQYF. As DNA, the CDR3 is TGTGCCAGCAGCCCCCTTGCTAGCGGGGGGGCCAAGGATACGCAGTATTTT. Looking up the rest from reference TRBV5-4 and TRBJ2-3 gives the full variable domain: ETGVTQSPTHLIKTRGQQVTLRCSSQSGHNTVSWYQQALGQGPQFIFQYYREEENGRGNFPPRFSGLQFPNYSSELNVNALELDDSALYLCASSPLASGGAKDTQYFGPGTRLTVL.

The chain recombines TRBV28 with TRBJ1-2; tentative D call: TRBD1 (5 bases). Trimming cost V 7 bases and J 1 base, with 10 bases left between them. The CDR3 extends over 13 amino acids. Germline loops: CDR1 MDHEN, CDR2 SYDVKM. The CDR3 sequence is CASISTVNYGYTF. In nucleotides, the CDR3 is TGTGCCAGCATCTCGACAGTTAACTATGGCTACACCTTC.

The chain couples TRBV10-3 to TRBJ1-2; 8 bases map to TRBD1. The CDR3 runs 16 residues. With 2 bases clipped from V and 8 bases from J, the junction kept 13 bases outside the gene matches. CDR1 ENHRY and CDR2 SYGVKD come from the germline V gene. The CDR3 DNA sequence: TGTGCCATCAGTGAGCCTCTATTGACAGGGGAGAGGGGCTACACCTTC. Encoded protein: CAISEPLLTGERGYTF.

V and J are TRBV20-1 and TRBJ2-7; D remains unclear. Between the trimmed V and J ends, which lost 6 bases and 6 bases, there was a span of 12 bases. The germline V gene encodes CDR1 DFQATT and CDR2 SNEGSKA (reference sequence). CDR3 length: 11 residues. The CDR3 is CSANDSPEQYF. CDR3 nucleotide sequence: TGCAGTGCGAACGACTCCCCCGAGCAGTACTTC.

The chain carries TRBV27 and TRBJ2-1; 11 nucleotides agree with TRBD2. Germline CDR1 reads MNHEY; CDR2 reads SMNVEV (reference sequence). The CDR3 is 16 residues long. V gave up 5 bases and J gave up 6 bases; unmatched junction bases: 9. CDR3 DNA: TGTGCCAGCAGTACCCTTGGACTAGCGGGCGTCAATGAGCAGTTCTTC. Its translation is CASSTLGLAGVNEQFF.

The chain uses TRBV30 and TRBJ2-3, with 13 bases fitting TRBD2. The CDR3 is made up of 15 amino acids. The trim removed 0 bases at V and 5 bases at J, leaving 2 bases unmatched. Germline V gives CDR1 GTSNPN, CDR2 SVGIG (reference sequence). Here the CDR3 DNA reads TGTGCCTGGAGTGTACTAGCGGGAGGGGAAGATACGCAGTATTTT. Translation: CAWSVLAGGEDTQYF.

A few counts support this clone. The rearrangement joins TRBV7-2 to TRBJ2-5; TRBD2 agrees at 9 bases. Germline-derived CDR1 and CDR2 are SGHTA and FQGNSA. Trimming cost V 5 bases and J 2 bases; bases outside gene matches: 6. The CDR3 is 15 amino acids. CDR3 sequence: CASSTLAGLQETQYF. In DNA form, the CDR3 reads TGTGCCAGCAGCACACTAGCGGGCCTACAAGAGACCCAGTACTTC.

The rearrangement uses TRBV6-5 and TRBJ2-5; D is uncertain. The CDR3 totals 13 residues. Germline CDR1 and CDR2: MNHEY and SVGAGI. V gave up 3 bases and J gave up 7 bases, with 12 bases separating them. Written as DNA, the CDR3 is TGTGCCAGCAGTTATGAAGTAACCGGGACCCAGTACTTC. This translates into CASSYEVTGTQYF.

Note on this clone: The junction differs from germline at one of its ends, possibly a read error. Additional DNA sequences in this sample encode the identical CDR3. The chain joins TRBV25-1 to TRBJ1-1; D is perhaps TRBD1 (5 bases). Germline assignment: CDR1 MGHDK and CDR2 SYGVNS. CDR3 size: 10 residues. The CDR3 loop is CASREIEAFF. The CDR3 DNA follows: TGCGCCAGCAGGGAGATCGAAGCTTTCTTT.